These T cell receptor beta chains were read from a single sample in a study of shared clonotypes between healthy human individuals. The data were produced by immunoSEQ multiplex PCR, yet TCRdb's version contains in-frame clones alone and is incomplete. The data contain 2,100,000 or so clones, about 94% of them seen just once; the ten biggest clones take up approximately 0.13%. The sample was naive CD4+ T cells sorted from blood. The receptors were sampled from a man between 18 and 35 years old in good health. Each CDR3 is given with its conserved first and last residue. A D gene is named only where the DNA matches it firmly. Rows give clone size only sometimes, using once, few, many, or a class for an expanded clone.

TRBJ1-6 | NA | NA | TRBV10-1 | CASSAGNSPLHF | TGCGCCAGCAGTGCCGGTAATTCACCCCTCCACTTT
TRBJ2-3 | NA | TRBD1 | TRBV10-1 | CASKEGAPGSDTQYF | TGCGCCAGCAAAGAGGGGGCGCCGGGGTCAGATACGCAGTATTTT
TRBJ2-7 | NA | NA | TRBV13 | CASSLPPPSEQYF | TGTGCCAGCAGCTTACCCCCCCCCTCCGAGCAGTACTTC
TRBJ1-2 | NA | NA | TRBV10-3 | CAISEGTGRKNYGYTF | TGTGCCATCAGTGAAGGGACGGGGCGTAAAAACTATGGCTACACCTTC
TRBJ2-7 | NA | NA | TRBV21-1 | CASSKVSEENYEQYF | TGTGCCAGCAGCAAAGTGAGTGAAGAAAACTACGAGCAGTACTTC
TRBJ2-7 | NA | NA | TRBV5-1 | CASSLASAFYEQYF | TGCGCCAGCAGCTTGGCTAGCGCTTTCTACGAGCAGTACTTC
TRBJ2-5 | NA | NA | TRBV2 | CASRRRETQYF | TGTGCCAGCAGGCGCCGAGAGACCCAGTACTTC
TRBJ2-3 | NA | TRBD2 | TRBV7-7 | CASSQALAESTDTQYF | TGTGCTAGCAGCCAAGCACTAGCGGAAAGCACAGATACGCAGTATTTT
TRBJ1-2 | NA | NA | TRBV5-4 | CASSLAHQGYGYTF | TGTGCCAGCAGCTTGGCTCATCAGGGGTATGGCTACACCTTC
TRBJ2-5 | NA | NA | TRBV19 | CASSIEGTSGRKSPQYF | TGTGCCAGTAGTATAGAAGGGACCTCGGGGAGAAAGAGCCCCCAGTACTTC
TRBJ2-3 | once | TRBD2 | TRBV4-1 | CASSPPLAENTDTQYF | TGCGCCAGCAGCCCGCCACTAGCGGAGAACACAGATACGCAGTATTTT
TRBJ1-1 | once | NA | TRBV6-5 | CASSYSRPGSTEAFF | TGTGCCAGCAGTTACTCGAGACCAGGGAGTACTGAAGCTTTCTTT